This TCR beta chain was sequenced during a study of OX40 agonist ivuxolimab in advanced cancers. For the study at large: All patients had ivuxolimab intravenously every 2 weeks at 0.01 to 10 mg/kg.

The length of the CDR3 is 15 residues. Germline V gene sequence: CDR1 SGHNT, CDR2 YENEEA. Losses at the gene ends were 5 bases for V and 3 bases for J; bases not matched to a gene: 7. Assay: immunoSEQ multiplex PCR; the TCRdb copy retains only in-frame clones and omits some. The table includes roughly 77,000 clones, 80% to 95% detected once. Comment on this clone: The antigen is undetermined.

Study-level points and caveats: Some nonresponders also had low normalized T-cell clonal expansion.

The sequence was obtained from an adult with an advanced solid tumor such as melanoma, head and neck, liver or kidney cancer. This chain joins TRBV11-3 and TRBJ2-1; TRBD1 matches at 7 bases. Sequencing used CD4+ or CD8+ T cells sorted from blood, obtained in a trial of the OX40 agonist ivuxolimab. This chain's CDR3 is CASSSRDSGYNEQFF. CDR3 bases: TGTGCCAGCAGCAGCCGGGACAGTGGCTACAATGAGCAGTTCTTC.